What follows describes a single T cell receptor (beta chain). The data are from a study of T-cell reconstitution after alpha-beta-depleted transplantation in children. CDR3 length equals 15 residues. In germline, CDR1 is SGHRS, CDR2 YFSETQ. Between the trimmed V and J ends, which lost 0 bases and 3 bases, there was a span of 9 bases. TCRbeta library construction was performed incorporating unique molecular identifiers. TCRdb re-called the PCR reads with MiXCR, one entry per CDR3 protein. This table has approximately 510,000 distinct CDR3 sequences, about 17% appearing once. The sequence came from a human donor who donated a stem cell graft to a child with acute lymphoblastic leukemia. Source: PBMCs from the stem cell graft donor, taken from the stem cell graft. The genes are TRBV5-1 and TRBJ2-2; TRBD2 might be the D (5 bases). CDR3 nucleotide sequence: TGCGCCAGCAGCTTGGACGGGGTCGACACCGGGGAGCTGTTTTTT. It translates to CASSLDGVDTGELFF.